This TCR beta chain originates from a study of shared clonotypes between healthy human individuals. This clone was picked up one time. The antigen is not known. Germline lookup yields CDR1 MDHEN and CDR2 SYDVKM. The CDR3 is made up of 16 amino acids. Trimming stripped 6 bases from V and 3 bases from J, with 17 bases between. Study-level results: Naive CD4 clonotypes overlapped across several donors at approximately 5.5%. Blood was the sole source, and tissue repertoires probably differ.

Genomic DNA from each subset was divided evenly over several immunoSEQ plates. TCRdb keeps only in-frame clones here, not all; method: immunoSEQ multiplex PCR. Here the sample spans a few million clones, around 95% being singletons. The genes are TRBV28 and TRBJ2-2, with a possible D match to TRBD1 (6 bases). This clonotype was sampled from a man younger than 35 in good health. Sequencing was done on a sample of naive CD4+ T cells sorted from blood. Subset specified: CD45RA+ positively selected. The CDR3 sequence is CASRQTGGIDTGELFF. CDR3 in DNA: TGTGCCAGCAGGCAAACTGGGGGCATCGACACCGGGGAGCTGTTTTTT.